The 5 T cell receptor beta chains below come from one sample, sequenced in a study of control samples from healthy donors and cancer patients. Clones were read by immunoSEQ multiplex PCR, and TCRdb kept only the in-frame ones, dropping some. The sample lists fewer than 150,000 clones, approximately 92% occurring once. What was sequenced was blood. The source is a man between 18 and 35 years old in good health.

The chain carries TRBV5-6 and TRBJ2-3; D may be TRBD1 (6 bases). Germline V gene sequence: CDR1 SGHDT, CDR2 YYEEEE. Trimming shortened V by 0 bases and J by 4 bases, and 9 bases separated the two germline ends. The CDR3 totals 14 residues. DNA of the CDR3: TGTGCCAGCAGCTTGGGCAGGGGTGCAGATACGCAGTATTTT. This encodes CASSLGRGADTQYF.

V and J are TRBV7-8 and TRBJ2-3; a weak D match, TRBD2 (7 bases). V was clipped by 0 bases and J by 3 bases, with 22 bases between them. This CDR3 is 19 amino acids long. Germline loops: CDR1 SGHVS, CDR2 FQNEAQ. DNA of the CDR3: TGTGCCAGCAGCTTAGCCCCGGTCGGGGGGCTTATTCATACAGATACGCAGTATTTT. Translating gives CASSLAPVGGLIHTDTQYF.

In its sample, this clone was seen once. The rearrangement uses TRBV24-1 and TRBJ1-1; 7 bases are shared with TRBD1. The trim removed 3 bases at V and 12 bases at J, leaving 9 bases unmatched. The length of the CDR3 is 13 residues. The germline gives CDR1 KGHDR, CDR2 SFDVKD. CDR3 sequence: CATSDPTGRITFF. The DNA for the CDR3 is TGTGCCACCAGTGATCCGACAGGGAGAATAACTTTCTTT.

The chain is built from TRBV5-5 and TRBJ2-7; no firm D call. Trimming took off 2 bases at V and 1 base at J, with 13 bases between the two ends. The CDR3 runs to 15 residues. Germline V gene data show CDR1 as SGHKS and CDR2 as YYEKEE (reference sequence). The CDR3 sequence: CASSLAWTASYEQYV. CDR3 coding DNA: TGTGCCAGCAGCTTAGCTTGGACGGCTTCCTACGAGCAGTACGTC.

The chain combines TRBV7-8 with TRBJ1-2, with D unclear. Trimming left V 5 bases short and J 3 bases short, with 7 bases between. The germline V gene has CDR1 SGHVS and CDR2 FQNEAQ. The CDR3 runs 12 residues. Here the CDR3 reads CASSVSDYGYTF. CDR3 DNA: TGTGCCAGCAGCGTCTCGGACTATGGCTACACCTTC.